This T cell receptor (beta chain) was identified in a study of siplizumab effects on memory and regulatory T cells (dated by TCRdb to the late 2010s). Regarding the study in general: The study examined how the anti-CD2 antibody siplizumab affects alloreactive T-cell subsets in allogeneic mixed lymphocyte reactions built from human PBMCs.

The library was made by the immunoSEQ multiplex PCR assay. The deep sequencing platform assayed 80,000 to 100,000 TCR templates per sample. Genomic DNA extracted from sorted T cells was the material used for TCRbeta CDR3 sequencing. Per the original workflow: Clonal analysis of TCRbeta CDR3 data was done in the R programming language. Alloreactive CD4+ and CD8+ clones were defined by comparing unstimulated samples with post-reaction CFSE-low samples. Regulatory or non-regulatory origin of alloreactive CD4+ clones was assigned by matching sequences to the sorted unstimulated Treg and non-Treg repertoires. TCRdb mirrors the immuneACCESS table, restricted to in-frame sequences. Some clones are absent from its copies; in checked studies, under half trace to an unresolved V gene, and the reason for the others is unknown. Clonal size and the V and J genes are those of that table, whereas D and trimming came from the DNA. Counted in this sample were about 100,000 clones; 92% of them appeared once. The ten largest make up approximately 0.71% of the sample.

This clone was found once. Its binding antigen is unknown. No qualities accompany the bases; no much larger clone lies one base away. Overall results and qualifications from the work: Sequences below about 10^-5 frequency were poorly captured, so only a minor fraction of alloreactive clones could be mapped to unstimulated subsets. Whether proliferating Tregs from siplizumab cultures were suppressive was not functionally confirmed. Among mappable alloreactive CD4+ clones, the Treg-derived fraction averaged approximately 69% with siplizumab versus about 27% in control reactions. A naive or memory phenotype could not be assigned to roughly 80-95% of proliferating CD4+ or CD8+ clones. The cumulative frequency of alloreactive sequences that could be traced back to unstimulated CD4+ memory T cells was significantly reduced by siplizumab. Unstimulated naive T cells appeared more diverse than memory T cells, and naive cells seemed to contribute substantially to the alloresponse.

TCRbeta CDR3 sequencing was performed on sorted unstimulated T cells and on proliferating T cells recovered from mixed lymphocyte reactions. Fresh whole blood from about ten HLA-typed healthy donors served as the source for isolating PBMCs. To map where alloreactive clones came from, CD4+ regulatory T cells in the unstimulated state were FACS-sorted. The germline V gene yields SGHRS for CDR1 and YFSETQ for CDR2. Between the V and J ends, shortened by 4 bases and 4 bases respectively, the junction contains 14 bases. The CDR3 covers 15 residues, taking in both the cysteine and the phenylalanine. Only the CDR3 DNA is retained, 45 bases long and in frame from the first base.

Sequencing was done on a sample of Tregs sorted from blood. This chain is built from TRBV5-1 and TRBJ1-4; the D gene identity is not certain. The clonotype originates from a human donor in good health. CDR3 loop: CASSPDRGFNEKLFF. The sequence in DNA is TGCGCCAGCAGCCCCGATCGGGGATTTAATGAAAAACTGTTTTTT.